This T cell receptor (beta chain) was identified during a study of T-cell memory formation after mild COVID-19. About the research overall: Largely, TCR clusters stayed within a single donor.

This CDR3 has 16 amino acids. The germline CDR1 and CDR2 sequences are SEHNR and FQNEAQ (reference sequence). V shed 1 base and J 6 bases; nucleotides not matched to a gene: 6. TCRdb itself ran the 5' RACE reads through MiXCR, one entry per CDR3 protein. The data hold 400,000 to 500,000 distinct CDR3 sequences, with 20% to 30% observed a single time. The chain uses TRBV7-9 and TRBJ1-2; 12 bases line up with TRBD1. The source material was PBMCs or a T cell subset sorted from them (not recorded which). The source of this sequence is an adult woman who had mild COVID-19 (a few samples of this study predate the infection). Cell type and time point are not known. For the CDR3, the DNA is TGTGCCAGCAGCTTAGTTGGGACAGGGGGCTTGAATGGCTACACCTTC. Its translation is CASSLVGTGGLNGYTF. The complete variable domain, with remaining parts taken from reference TRBV7-9 and TRBJ1-2, reads DTGVSQNPRHKITKRGQNVTFRCDPISEHNRLYWYRQTLGQGPEFLTYFQNEAQLEKSRLLSDRFSAERPKGSFSTLEIQRTEQGDSAMYLCASSLVGTGGLNGYTFGSGTRLTVV.